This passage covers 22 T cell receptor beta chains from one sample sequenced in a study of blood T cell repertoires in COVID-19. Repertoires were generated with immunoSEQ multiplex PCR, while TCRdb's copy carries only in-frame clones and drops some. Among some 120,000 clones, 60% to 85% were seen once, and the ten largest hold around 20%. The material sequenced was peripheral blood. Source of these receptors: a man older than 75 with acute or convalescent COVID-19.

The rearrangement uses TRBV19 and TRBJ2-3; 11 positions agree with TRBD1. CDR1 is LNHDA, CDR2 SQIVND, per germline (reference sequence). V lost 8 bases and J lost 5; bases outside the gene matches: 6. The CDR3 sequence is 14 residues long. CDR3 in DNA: TGTGCCAGTCACCGGACAGGGGGCGAAGATACGCAGTATTTT. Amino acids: CASHRTGGEDTQYF.

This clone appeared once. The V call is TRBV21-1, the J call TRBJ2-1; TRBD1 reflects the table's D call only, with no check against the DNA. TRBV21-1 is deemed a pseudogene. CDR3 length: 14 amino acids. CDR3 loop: CASSTSPQGDEQFF. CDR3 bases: TGTGCCAGCAGCACATCTCCTCAGGGCGATGAGCAGTTCTTC.

The CDR3 reads CASSQAGIGGNQPQHF. The DNA of the CDR3 is TGTGCCAGCAGCCAAGCGGGGATCGGTGGAAATCAGCCCCAGCATTTT. The chain joins TRBV3-1 (or the pseudogene TRBV3-2) to TRBJ1-5, with D uncertain. Trimming removed 1 base from V and 4 bases from J, with 14 bases in between. Germline CDR1 LGHDT, CDR2 YNNKEL (reference sequence). CDR3 length: 16 amino acids.

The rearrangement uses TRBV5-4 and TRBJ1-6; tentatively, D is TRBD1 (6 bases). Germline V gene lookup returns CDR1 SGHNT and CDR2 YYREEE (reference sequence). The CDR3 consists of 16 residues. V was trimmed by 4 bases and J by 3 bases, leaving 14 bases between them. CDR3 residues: CASSTTQGSYNSPLHF. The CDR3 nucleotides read TGTGCCAGCAGCACGACTCAGGGGAGCTATAATTCACCCCTCCACTTT.

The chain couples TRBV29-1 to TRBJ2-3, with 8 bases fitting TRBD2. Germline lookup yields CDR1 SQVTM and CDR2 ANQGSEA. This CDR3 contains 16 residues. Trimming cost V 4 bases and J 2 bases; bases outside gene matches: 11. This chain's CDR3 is CSVVSGGRGTTDTQYF. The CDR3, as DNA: TGCAGCGTTGTTTCGGGGGGGCGAGGGACCACAGATACGCAGTATTTT.

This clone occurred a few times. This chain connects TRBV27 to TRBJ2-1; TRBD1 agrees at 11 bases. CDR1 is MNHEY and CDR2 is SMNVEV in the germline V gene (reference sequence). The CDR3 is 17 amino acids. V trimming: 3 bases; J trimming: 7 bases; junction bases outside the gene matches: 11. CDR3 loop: CASSFFSGTGGRNEQFF. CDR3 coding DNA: TGTGCCAGCAGTTTCTTTTCCGGGACAGGGGGGCGAAATGAGCAGTTCTTC.

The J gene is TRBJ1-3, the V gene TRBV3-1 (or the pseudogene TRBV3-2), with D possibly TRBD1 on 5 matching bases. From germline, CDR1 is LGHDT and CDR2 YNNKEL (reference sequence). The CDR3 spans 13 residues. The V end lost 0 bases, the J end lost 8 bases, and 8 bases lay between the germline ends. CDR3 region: CASSQERGHTIYF. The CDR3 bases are TGTGCCAGCAGCCAAGAAAGGGGCCACACCATATATTTT.

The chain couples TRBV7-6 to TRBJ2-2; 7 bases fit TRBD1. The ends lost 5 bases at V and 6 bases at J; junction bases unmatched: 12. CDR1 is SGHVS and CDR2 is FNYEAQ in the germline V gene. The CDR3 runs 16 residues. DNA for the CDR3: TGTGCCAGCAGCCAAGAACAGGGGATCATTGCCGGGGAGCTGTTTTTT. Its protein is CASSQEQGIIAGELFF.

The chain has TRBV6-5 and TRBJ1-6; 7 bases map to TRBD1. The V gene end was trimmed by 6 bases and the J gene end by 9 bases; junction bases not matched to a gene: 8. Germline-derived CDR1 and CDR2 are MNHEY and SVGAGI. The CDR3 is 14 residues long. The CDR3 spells CASSRRQGGSPLHF. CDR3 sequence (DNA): TGTGCCAGCAGCCGACGACAGGGCGGTTCACCCCTCCACTTT.

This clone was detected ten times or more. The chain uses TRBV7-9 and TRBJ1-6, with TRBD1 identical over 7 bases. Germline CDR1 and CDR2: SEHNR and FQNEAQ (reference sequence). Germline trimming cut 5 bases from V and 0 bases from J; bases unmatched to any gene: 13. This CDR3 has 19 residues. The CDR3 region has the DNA TGTGCCAGCAGCCTAGAGGGGCAGGGGGACTTCTCCTATAATTCACCCCTCCACTTT. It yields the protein CASSLEGQGDFSYNSPLHF.

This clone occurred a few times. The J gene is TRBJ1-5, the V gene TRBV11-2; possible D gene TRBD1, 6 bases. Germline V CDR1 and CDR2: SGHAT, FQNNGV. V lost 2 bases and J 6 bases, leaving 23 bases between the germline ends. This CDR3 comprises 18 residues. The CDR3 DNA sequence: TGTGCCAGCAGCTTACCTAGCCCGCACAGGGAAGGCGGTCAGCCCCAGCATTTT. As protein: CASSLPSPHREGGQPQHF.

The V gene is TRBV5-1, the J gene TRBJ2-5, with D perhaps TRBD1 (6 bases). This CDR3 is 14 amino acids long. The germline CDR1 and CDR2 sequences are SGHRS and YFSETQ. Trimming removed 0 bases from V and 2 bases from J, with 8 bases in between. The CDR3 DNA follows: TGCGCCAGCAGCTTGGCTGGACAGCAAGAGACCCAGTACTTC. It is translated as CASSLAGQQETQYF.

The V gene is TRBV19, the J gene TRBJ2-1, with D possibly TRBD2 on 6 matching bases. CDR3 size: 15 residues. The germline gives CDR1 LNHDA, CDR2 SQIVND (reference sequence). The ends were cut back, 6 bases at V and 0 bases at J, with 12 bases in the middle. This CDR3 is CASSRGLGSYNEQFF. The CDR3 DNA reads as TGTGCCAGTAGCCGGGGACTGGGCTCCTACAATGAGCAGTTCTTC. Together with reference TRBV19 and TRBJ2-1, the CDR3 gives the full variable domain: DGGITQSPKYLFRKEGQNVTLSCEQNLNHDAMYWYRQDPGQGLRLIYYSQIVNDFQKGDIAEGYSVSREKKESFPLTVTSAQKNPTAFYLCASSRGLGSYNEQFFGPGTRLTVL.

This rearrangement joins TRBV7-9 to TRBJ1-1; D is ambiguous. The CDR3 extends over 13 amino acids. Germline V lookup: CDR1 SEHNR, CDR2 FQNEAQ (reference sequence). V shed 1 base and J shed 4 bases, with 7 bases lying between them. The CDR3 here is CASSLDVVTEAFF. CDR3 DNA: TGTGCCAGCAGCTTAGACGTAGTCACTGAAGCTTTCTTT.

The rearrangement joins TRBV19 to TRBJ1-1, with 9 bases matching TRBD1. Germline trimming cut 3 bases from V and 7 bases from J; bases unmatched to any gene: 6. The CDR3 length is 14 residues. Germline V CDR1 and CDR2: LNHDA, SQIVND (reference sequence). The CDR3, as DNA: TGTGCCAGTAGTATCGGACAGGGGTGGGGTGAAGCTTTCTTT. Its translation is CASSIGQGWGEAFF.

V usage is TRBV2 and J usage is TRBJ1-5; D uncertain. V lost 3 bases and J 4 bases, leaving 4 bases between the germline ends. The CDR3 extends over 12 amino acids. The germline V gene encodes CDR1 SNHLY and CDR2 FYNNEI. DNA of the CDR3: TGTGCCAGCAGTGACCAAAATCAGCCCCAGCATTTT. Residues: CASSDQNQPQHF.

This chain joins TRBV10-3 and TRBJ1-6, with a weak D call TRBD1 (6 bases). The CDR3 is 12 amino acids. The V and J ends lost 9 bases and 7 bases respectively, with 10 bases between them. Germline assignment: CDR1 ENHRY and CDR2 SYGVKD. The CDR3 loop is CAIRGLNSPLHF. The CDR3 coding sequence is TGTGCCATTAGGGGGTTGAATTCACCCCTCCACTTT.

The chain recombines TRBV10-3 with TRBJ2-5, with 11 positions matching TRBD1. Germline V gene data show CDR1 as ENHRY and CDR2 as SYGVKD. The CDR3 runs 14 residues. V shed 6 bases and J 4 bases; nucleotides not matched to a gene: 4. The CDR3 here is CAISSGTGGETQYF. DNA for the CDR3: TGTGCCATCAGCTCCGGGACAGGGGGAGAGACCCAGTACTTC.

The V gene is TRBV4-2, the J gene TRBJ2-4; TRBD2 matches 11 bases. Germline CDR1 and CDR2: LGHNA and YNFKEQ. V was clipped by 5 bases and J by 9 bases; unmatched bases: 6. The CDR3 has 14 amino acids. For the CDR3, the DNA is TGTGCCAGCAGCGATAGCGGGGGGGCCCCCATTCAGTACTTC. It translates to CASSDSGGAPIQYF.

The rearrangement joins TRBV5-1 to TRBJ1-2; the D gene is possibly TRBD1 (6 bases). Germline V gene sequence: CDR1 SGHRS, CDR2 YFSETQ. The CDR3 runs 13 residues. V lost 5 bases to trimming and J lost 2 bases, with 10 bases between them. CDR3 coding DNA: TGCGCCAGCAGTAACGGACAGAACTATGGCTACACCTTC. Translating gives CASSNGQNYGYTF.

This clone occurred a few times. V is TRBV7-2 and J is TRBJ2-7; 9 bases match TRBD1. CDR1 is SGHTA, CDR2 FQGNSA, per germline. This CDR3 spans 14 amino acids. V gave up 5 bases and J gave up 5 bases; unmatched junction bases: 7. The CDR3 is CASSVGTGRHEQYF. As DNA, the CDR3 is TGTGCCAGCAGCGTCGGGACAGGGAGGCACGAGCAGTACTTC.

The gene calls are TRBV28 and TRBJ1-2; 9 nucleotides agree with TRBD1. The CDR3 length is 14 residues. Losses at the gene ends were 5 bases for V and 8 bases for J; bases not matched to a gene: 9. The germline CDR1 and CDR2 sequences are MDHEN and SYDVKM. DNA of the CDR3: TGTGCCAGCAGTCTATCGACAGGGGGTCGGGGCTACACCTTC. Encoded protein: CASSLSTGGRGYTF.